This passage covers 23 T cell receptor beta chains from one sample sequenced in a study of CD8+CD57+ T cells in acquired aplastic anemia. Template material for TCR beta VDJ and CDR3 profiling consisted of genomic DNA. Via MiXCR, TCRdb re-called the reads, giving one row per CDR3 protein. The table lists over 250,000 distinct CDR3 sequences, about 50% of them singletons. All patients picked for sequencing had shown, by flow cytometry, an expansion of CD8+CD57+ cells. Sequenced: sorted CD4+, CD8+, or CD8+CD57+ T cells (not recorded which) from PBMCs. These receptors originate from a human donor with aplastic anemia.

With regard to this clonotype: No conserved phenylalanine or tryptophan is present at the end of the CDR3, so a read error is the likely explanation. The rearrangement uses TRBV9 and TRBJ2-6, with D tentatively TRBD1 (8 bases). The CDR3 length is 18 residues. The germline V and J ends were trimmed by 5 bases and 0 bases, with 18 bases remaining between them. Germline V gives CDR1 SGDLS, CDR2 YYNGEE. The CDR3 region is CASSGRGQDISGANVLTS. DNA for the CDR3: TGTGCCAGCAGTGGGAGGGGACAGGACATCTCTGGGGCCAACGTCCTGACTTCC.

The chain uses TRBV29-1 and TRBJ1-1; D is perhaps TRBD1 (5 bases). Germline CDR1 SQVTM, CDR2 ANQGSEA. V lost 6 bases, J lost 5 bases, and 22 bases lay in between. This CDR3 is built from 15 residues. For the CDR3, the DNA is TGCAGCGTACCGTTCGGGACCCGCGGGTCAACTGAAGCTTTCTTT. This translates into CSVPFGTRGSTEAFF.

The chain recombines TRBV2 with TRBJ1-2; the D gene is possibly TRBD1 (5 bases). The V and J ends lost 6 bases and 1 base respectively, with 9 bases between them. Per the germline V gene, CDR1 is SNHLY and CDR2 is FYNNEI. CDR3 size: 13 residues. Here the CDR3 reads CASSADSNYGYTF. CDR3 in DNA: TGTGCCAGCAGCGCCGACAGTAACTATGGCTACACCTTC.

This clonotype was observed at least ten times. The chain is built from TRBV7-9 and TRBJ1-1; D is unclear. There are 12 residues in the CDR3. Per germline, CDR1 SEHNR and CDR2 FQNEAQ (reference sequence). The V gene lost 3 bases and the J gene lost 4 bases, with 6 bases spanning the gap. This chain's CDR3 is CASSFEVTEAFF. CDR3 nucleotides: TGTGCCAGCAGCTTCGAGGTCACTGAAGCTTTCTTT.

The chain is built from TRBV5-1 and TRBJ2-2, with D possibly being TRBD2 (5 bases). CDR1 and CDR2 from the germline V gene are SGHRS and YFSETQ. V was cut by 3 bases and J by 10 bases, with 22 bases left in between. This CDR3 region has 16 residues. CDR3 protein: CASSSLSGFEAKELFF. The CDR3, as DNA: TGCGCCAGCAGCTCTTTATCGGGATTCGAGGCAAAGGAGCTGTTTTTT.

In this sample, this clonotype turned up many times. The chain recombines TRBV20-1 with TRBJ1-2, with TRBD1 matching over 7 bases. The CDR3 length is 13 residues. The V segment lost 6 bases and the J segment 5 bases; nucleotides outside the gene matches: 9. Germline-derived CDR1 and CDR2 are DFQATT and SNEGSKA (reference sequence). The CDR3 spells CSANDRVSYGYTF. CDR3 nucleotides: TGCAGTGCAAACGACAGGGTGTCTTATGGCTACACCTTC.

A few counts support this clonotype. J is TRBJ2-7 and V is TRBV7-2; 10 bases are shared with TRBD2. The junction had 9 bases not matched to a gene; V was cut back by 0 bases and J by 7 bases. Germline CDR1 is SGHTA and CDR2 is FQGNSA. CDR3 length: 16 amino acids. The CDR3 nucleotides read TGTGCCAGCAGCTTAGCGGGGAGCGGGGGGGCATTGGAGCAGTACTTC. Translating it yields CASSLAGSGGALEQYF.

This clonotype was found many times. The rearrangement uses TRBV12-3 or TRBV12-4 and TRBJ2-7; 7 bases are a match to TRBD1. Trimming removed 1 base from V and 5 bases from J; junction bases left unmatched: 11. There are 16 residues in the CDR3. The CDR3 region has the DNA TGTGCCAGCAGTTTAGGGTACAGGGGCCTGGGGGACGAGCAGTACTTC. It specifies CASSLGYRGLGDEQYF.

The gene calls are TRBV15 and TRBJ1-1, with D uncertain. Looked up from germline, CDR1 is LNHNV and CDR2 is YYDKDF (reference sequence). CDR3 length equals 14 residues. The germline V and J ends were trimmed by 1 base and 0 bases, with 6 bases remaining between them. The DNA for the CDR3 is TGTGCCACCAGCAGAGCACCCATGAACACTGAAGCTTTCTTT. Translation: CATSRAPMNTEAFF.

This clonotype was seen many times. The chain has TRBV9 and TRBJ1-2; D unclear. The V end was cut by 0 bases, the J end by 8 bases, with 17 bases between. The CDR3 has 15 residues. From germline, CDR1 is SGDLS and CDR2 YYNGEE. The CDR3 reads CASSVAAWASDGYTF. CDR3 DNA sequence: TGTGCCAGCAGCGTAGCTGCGTGGGCGAGCGACGGCTACACCTTC.

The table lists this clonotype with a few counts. CDR3 nucleotides: TGCAGTGCTAGTCCCCAGGGGGCGACCCAAGAGACCCAGTACTTC. Amino acids: CSASPQGATQETQYF. The chain employs TRBV20-1 and TRBJ2-5, with 8 bases that match TRBD1. The CDR3 is 15 amino acids. The germline V gene has CDR1 DFQATT and CDR2 SNEGSKA (reference sequence). The junction had 7 bases not matched to a gene; V was cut back by 3 bases and J by 1 base.

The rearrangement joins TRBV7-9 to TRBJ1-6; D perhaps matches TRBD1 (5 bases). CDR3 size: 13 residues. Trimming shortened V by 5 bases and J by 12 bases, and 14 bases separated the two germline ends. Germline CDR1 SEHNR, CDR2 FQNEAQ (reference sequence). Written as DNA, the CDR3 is TGTGCCAGCAGCCCAGGGACGGCCCAACCCCTCCACTTT. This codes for CASSPGTAQPLHF.

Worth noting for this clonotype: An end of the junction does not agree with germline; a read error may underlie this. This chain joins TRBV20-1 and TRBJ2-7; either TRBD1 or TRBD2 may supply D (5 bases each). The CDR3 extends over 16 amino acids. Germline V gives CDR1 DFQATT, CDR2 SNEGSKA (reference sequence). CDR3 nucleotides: TGCAGCGCTAGAGATATCAACCGGGACGTCGCCTACGAGCAGTACTTC. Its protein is CSARDINRDVAYEQYF.

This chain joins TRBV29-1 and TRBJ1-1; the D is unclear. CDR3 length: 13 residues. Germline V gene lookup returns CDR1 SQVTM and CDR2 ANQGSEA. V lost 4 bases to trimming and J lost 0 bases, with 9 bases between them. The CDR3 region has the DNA TGCAGCGTTGTGAGGATGCTGAACACTGAAGCTTTCTTT. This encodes CSVVRMLNTEAFF. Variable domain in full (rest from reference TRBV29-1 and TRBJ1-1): SAVISQKPSRDICQRGTSLTIQCQVDSQVTMMFWYRQQPGQSLTLIATANQGSEATYESGFVIDKFPISRPNLTFSTLTVSNMSPEDSSIYLCSVVRMLNTEAFFGQGTRLTVV.

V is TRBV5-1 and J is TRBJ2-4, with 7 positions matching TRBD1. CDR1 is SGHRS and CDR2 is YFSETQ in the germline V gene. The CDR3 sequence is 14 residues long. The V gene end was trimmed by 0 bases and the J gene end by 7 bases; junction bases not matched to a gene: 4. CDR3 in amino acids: CASSLVQGSNIQYF. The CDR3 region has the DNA TGCGCCAGCAGCTTGGTACAGGGGTCGAACATTCAGTACTTC.

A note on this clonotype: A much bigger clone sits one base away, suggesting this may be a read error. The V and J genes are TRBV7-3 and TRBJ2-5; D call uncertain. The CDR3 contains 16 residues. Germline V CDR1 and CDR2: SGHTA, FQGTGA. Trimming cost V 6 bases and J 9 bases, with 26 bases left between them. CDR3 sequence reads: CASRLVVALPPPPQYF. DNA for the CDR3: TGTGCCAGCAGATTAGTGGTGGCCCTCCCCCCCCCCCCCCAGTACTTC.

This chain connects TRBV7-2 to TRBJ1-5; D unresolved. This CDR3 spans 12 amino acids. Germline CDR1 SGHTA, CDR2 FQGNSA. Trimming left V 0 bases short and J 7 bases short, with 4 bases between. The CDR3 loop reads CASSLAVQPQHF. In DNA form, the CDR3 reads TGTGCCAGCAGCTTAGCGGTCCAGCCCCAGCATTTT.

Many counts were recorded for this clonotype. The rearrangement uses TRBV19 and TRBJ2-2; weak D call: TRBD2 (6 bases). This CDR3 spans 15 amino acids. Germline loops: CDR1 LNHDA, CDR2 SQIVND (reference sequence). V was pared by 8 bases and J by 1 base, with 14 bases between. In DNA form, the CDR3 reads TGTGCCAGTTCGGTTGCGGGACTGAACACCGGGGAGCTGTTTTTT. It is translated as CASSVAGLNTGELFF.

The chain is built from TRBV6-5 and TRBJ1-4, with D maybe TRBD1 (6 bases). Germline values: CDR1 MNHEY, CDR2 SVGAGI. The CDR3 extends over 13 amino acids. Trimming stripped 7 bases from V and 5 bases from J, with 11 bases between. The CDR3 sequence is CASTDSQNEKLFF. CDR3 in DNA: TGTGCCAGCACGGACAGTCAGAATGAAAAACTGTTTTTT.

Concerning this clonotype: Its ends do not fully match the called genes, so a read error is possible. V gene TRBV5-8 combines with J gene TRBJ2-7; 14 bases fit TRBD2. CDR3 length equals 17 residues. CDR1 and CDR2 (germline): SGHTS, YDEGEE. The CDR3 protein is CASSLPTSGRDYYEQYF. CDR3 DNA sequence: TGCGCCAGCAGCCTACCGACTAGCGGGAGGGATTACTACGAGCAGTACTTC.

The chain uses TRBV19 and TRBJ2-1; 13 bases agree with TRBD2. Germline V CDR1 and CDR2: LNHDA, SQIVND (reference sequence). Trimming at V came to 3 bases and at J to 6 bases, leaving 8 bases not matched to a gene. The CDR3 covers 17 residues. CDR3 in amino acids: CASSITTWTSGSNEQFF. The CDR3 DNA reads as TGTGCCAGTAGTATCACGACGTGGACTAGCGGGAGCAATGAGCAGTTCTTC.

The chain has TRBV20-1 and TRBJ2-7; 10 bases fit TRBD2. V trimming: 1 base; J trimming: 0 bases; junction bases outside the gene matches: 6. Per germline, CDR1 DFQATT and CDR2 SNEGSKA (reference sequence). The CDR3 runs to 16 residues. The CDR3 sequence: CSARVPLAGASYEQYF. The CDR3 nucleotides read TGCAGTGCTAGAGTCCCCCTAGCGGGAGCCTCCTACGAGCAGTACTTC.

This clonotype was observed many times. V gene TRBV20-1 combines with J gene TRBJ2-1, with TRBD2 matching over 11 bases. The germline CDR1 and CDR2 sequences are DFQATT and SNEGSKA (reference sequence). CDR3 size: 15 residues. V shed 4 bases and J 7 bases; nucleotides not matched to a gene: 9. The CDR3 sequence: CSANKLAGVVNEQFF. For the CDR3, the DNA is TGCAGTGCTAACAAACTAGCGGGAGTTGTAAATGAGCAGTTCTTC.